This entry is about one T cell receptor (beta chain). The sample is drawn from a study of radiotherapy plus CTLA-4 blockade in lung cancer. The table came from immunoSEQ multiplex PCR; TCRdb's copy has only in-frame clones and leaves some out. The top ten hold 2% to 2.5% of the sample, which has tens of thousands of clones, approximately 83% seen once. It was focal radiation plus CTLA-4 blockade with ipilimumab that patients with chemo-refractory metastatic non-small-cell lung cancer received. CDR1 and CDR2 (germline): SGHNT, YYREEE (reference sequence). Losses at the gene ends were 4 bases for V and 5 bases for J; bases not matched to a gene: 5. This CDR3 region has 13 residues.

The chain couples TRBV5-4 to TRBJ1-2, with 7 bases matching TRBD1. The sequence derives from a human donor with non-small cell lung cancer who had a partial response to radiotherapy plus ipilimumab. Sequenced here: peripheral blood, sampled from a patient treated with radiotherapy plus ipilimumab. CDR3 sequence: CASSGTDLYGYTF. The CDR3 DNA is TGTGCCAGCAGCGGGACAGATCTATATGGCTACACCTTC.